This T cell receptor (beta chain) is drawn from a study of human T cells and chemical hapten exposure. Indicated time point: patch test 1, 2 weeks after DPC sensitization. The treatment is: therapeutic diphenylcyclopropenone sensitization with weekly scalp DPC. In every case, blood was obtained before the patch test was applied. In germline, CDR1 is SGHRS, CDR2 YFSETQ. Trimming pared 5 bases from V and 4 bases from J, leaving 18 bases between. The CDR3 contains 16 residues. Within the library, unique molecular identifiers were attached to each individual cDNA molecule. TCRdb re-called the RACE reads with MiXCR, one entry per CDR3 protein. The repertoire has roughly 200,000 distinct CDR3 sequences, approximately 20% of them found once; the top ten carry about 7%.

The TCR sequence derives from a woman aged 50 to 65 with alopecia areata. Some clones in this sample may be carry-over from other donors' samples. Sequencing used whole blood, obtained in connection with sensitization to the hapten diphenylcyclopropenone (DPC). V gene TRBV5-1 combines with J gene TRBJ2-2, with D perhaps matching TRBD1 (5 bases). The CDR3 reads CASSLGQTNPTGELFF. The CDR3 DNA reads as TGCGCCAGCAGTCTGGGGCAGACAAATCCCACCGGGGAGCTGTTTTTT.